This TCR beta chain was documented in a study of blood T cell repertoires in COVID-19 (dated by TCRdb to about 2020). Turning to the overall study: Samples from collaborators originated in the United States, Italy and Spain and spanned both the acute and convalescent phases of COVID-19. Subjects who had been exposed to COVID-19, were actively infected with it, or had recovered from it provided the deeply sampled blood TCRbeta repertoires that made up the dataset. The repertoires were released in a freely available public database intended as a resource for research on the immune response to SARS-CoV-2. Where available, HLA class I and class II types were taken from metadata supplied by the sample provider and were not determined by assay-based typing. Sample metadata almost always included a de-identified subject ID, COVID-19 status, age in years and sex. The material from the prospective study consisted of cDNA or gDNA derived from T cells, B-cell-depleted T cells, or PBMCs. Samples came from the ongoing ImmuneRACE study (first 160 participants) plus 1,254 subjects from 6 global collaborators. Overall study results and their limits: The quantity of clinical and demographic metadata differed by source and by participant and was supplied without curation.

The germline V gene (reference sequence) gives CDR1 as SGHKS and CDR2 as YYEKEE. Unmatched junction bases come to 8, with V trimmed by 0 bases and J by 4 bases. The CDR3 covers 18 residues, taking in both the cysteine and the phenylalanine. The entry retains the CDR3 DNA only, 54 bases that are in frame from base 1. Notes on this clone: No cognate antigen has been identified for it. No base quality information exists; no much larger clone differs at one position.

Each collaborating institution followed its own protocols to collect whole blood in K2EDTA tubes. For TCRbeta analysis, collaborators shipped samples in one of three forms: frozen whole blood, isolated PBMCs, or DNA extracted from either of those sample types. TCRbeta CDR3 regions were amplified from genomic DNA by means of the immunoSEQ Assay, a bias-controlled multiplex PCR. The study's processing was this. Nucleated cell counts per sample were estimated from amplification of reference gene primers within the assay. Sequence reads were collapsed and filtered to measure the absolute abundance of every unique TCRbeta CDR3 rearrangement. Productive Simpson clonality was computed per sample as the square root of Simpson's diversity index over productive rearrangements. TCRdb retrieved this table from immuneACCESS and kept in-frame rearrangements only. Not all clones are present; in checked studies, unresolved V genes account for under half, and no reason is known for the remainder. The D gene and trimming were derived from the DNA, and the V and J assignments and clone size from that table. The sample contains 250,000 to 300,000 clones, 81% of them found a single time. The ten largest clonotypes hold 2.5% to 3% of the sample.

The clonotype originates from a woman aged 55-75 years with active or convalescent COVID-19. Here the chain combines TRBV5-5 and TRBJ2-6; 9 bases in between match TRBD1. Sequenced sample: peripheral blood. The DNA is TGTGCCAGCAGCTTGGCCGGACAGGGGTCGGCCGGGGCCAACGTCCTGACTTTC. The resulting protein is CASSLAGQGSAGANVLTF.